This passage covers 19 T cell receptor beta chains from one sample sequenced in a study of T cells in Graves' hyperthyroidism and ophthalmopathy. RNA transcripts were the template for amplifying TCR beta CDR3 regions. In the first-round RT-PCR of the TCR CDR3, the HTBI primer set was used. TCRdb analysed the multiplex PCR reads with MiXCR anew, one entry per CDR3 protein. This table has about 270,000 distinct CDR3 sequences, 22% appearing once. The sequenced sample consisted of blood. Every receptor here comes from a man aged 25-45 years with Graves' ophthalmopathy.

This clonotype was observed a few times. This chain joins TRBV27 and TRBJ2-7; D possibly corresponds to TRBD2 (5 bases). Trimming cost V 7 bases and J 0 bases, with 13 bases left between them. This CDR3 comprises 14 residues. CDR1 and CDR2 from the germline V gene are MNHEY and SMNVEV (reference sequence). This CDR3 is CASKPDGISYEQYF. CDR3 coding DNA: TGTGCCAGCAAACCGGACGGGATCTCCTACGAGCAGTACTTC.

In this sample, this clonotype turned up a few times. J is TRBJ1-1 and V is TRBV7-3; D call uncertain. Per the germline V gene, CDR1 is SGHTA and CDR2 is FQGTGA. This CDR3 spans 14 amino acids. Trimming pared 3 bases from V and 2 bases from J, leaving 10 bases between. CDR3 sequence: CASSFGPSNTEAFF. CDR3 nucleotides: TGTGCCAGCAGCTTCGGGCCCAGTAACACTGAAGCTTTCTTT.

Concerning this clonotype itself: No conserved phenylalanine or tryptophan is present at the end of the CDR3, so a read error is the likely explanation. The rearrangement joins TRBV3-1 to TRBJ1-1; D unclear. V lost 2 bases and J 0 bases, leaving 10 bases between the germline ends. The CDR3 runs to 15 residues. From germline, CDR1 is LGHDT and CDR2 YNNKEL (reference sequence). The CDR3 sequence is CASSQREKLNTEAFS. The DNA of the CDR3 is TGTGCCAGCAGCCAACGAGAGAAATTGAACACTGAAGCTTTCTCT.

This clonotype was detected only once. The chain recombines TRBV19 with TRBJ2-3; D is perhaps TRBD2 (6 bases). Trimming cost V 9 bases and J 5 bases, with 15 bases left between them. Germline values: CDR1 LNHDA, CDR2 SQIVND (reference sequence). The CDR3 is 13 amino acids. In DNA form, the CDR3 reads TGTGCCAGCCGGACTACTACGGGAGATACGCAGTATTTT. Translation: CASRTTTGDTQYF.

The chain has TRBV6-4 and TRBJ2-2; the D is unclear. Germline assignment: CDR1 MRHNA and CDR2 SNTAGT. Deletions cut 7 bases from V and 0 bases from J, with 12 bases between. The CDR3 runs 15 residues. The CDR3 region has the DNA TGTGCCAGCAAGTCAAACACCGCGAACACCGGGGAGCTGTTTTTT. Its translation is CASKSNTANTGELFF.

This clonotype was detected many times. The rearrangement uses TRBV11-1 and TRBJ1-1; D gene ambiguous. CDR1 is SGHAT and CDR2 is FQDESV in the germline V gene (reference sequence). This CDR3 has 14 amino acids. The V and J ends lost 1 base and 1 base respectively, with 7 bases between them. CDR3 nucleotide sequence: TGTGCCAGCAGCTTAGGAGTCCGGAACACTGAAGCTTTCTTT. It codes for CASSLGVRNTEAFF.

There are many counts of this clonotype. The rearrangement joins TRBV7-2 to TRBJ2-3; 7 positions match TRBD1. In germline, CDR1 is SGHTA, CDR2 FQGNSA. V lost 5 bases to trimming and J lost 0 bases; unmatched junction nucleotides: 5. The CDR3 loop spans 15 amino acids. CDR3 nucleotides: TGTGCCAGCAGCCAAGGGGGCCCTAGCACAGATACGCAGTATTTT. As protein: CASSQGGPSTDTQYF.

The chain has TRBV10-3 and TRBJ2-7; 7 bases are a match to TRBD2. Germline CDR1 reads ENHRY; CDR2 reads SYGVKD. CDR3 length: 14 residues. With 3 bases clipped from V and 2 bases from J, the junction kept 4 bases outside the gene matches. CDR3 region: CAISERAGPYEQYF. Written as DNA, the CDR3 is TGTGCCATCAGTGAACGAGCGGGACCCTACGAGCAGTACTTC.

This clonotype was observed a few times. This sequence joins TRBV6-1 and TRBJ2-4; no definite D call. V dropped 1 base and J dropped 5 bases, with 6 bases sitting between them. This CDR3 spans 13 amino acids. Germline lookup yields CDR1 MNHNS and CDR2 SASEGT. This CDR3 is CASSEVWENIQYF. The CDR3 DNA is TGTGCCAGCAGTGAAGTTTGGGAAAACATTCAGTACTTC.

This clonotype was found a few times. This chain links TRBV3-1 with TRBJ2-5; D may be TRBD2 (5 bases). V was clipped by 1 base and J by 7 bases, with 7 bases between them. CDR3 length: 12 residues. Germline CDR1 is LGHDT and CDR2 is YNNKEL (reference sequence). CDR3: CASSQVEGTQYF. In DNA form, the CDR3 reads TGTGCCAGCAGCCAAGTAGAGGGGACCCAGTACTTC.

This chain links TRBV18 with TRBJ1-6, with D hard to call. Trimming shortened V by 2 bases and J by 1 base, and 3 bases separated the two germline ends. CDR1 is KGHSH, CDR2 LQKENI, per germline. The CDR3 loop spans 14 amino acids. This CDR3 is CASSPASYNSPLHF. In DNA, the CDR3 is TGTGCCAGCTCACCAGCTTCCTATAATTCACCCCTCCACTTT.

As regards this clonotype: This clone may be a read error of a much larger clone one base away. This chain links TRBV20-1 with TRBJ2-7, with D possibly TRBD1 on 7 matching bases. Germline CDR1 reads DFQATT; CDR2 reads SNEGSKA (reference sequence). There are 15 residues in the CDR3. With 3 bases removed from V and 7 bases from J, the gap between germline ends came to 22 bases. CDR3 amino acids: CSASEGGSRRGEQYF. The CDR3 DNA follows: TGCAGTGCTAGCGAAGGGGGCTCCCGGAGGGGTGAGCAGTACTTC.

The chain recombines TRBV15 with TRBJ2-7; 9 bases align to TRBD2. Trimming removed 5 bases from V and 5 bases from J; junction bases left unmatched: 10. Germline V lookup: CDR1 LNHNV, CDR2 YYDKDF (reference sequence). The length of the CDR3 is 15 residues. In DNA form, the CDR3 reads TGTGCCACCAGCGCCGGGACTAGCTTCTTTGACGAGCAGTACTTC. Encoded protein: CATSAGTSFFDEQYF.

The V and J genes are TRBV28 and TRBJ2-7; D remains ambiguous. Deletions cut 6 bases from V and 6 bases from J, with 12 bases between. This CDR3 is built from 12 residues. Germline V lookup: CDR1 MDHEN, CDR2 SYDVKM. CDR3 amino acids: CASSLVDAEQYF. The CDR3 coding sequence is TGTGCCAGCAGCTTGGTAGACGCCGAGCAGTACTTC.

CDR3 DNA: TGTGCCAGCACTCAAATTGGGGGAGAGACCCAGTACTTC. This codes for CASTQIGGETQYF. V and J are TRBV12-3 or TRBV12-4 and TRBJ2-5; TRBD1 or TRBD2 may be the D gene (5 bases each). CDR3 size: 13 residues. Trimming left V 7 bases short and J 4 bases short, with 13 bases between.

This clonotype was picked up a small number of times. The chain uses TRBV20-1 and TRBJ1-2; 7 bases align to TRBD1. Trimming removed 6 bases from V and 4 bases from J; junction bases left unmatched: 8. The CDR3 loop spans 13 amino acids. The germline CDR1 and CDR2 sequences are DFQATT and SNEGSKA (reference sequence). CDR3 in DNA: TGCAGTGCCTTATACGACAGGGTCTATGGCTACACCTTC. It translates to CSALYDRVYGYTF.

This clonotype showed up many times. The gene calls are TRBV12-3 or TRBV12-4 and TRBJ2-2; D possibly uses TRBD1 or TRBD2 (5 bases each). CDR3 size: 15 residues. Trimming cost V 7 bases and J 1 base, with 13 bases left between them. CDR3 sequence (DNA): TGTGCCAGCACCCGGTCGGGGCGGAACACCGGGGAGCTGTTTTTT. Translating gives CASTRSGRNTGELFF.

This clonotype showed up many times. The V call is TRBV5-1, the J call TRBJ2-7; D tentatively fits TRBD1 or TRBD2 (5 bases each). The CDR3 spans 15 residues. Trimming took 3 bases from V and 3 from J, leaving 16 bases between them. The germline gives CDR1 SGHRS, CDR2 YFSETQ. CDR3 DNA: TGCGCCAGCAGCTCCGGGACCTTAACGGGCTACGAGCAGTACTTC. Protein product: CASSSGTLTGYEQYF.

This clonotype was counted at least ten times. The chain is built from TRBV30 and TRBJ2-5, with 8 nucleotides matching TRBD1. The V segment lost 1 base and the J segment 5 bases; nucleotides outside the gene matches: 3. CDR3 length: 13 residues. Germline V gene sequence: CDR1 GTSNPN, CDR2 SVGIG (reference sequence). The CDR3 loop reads CAWSGTGFETQYF. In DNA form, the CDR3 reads TGTGCCTGGAGTGGGACAGGGTTTGAGACCCAGTACTTC.